Given below is one T cell receptor (beta chain) in context. V shed 5 bases and J 1 base; nucleotides not matched to a gene: 7. The germline gives CDR1 SEHNR, CDR2 FQNEAQ (reference sequence). This CDR3 is built from 16 residues. This sample is drawn from a study of blood T cell repertoires in COVID-19. Sequenced by immunoSEQ multiplex PCR; TCRdb stores in-frame clones only, minus some. The data hold some 200,000 clones, with around 89% observed a single time. This sequence originates from a woman aged 18-35 years who had recovered from COVID-19. V usage is TRBV7-9 and J usage is TRBJ2-4, with TRBD1 matching 8 bases. The sequencing sample was made of PBMCs or T cells enriched from blood (not recorded which). The chain's CDR3 is CASSPTTGEAKNIQYF. Written as DNA, the CDR3 is TGTGCCAGCAGCCCGACGACAGGGGAGGCCAAAAACATTCAGTACTTC.